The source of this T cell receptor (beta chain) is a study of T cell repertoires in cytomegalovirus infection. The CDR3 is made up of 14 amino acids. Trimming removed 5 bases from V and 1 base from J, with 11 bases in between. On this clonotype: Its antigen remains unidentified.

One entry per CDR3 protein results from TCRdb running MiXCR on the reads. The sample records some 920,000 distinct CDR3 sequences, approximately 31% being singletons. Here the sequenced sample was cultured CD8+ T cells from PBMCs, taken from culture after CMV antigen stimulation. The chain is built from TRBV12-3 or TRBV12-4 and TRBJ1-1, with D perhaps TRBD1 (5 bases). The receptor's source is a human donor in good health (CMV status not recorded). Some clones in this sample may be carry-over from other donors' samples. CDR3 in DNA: TGTGCCAGCAGTGCAGACAGCCAGAACACTGAAGCTTTCTTT. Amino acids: CASSADSQNTEAFF.